Sequencing of this TCR beta chain was carried out in a study of cytomegalovirus exposure and HLA in healthy donors. Study-wide findings and caveats: Cytomegalovirus status was reportedly diagnosed by the classifier with high sensitivity and specificity. The majority of CMV-associated TCR beta chains were reported as apparently HLA-restricted in a later analysis.

Comment on this clone: What it recognizes is unknown.

The study ran its PCR with 60 Vbeta and 13 Jbeta primers. Clones were sequenced by immunoSEQ multiplex PCR, and TCRdb holds only the in-frame ones, with some missing. The profile shows some 130,000 clones, nearly 65% of them singletons. The TCR originated in a man aged 40-49 years in good health and CMV-seropositive. Sequencing was performed on PBMCs.

The CDR3 loop reads CASSFASGTYEQYF. For the CDR3, the DNA is TGTGCCAGCAGCTTCGCTAGCGGGACCTACGAGCAGTACTTC. The chain couples TRBV5-4 to TRBJ2-7, with 9 bases matching TRBD2. Trimming at V came to 2 bases and at J to 2 bases, leaving 2 bases not matched to a gene. Germline V gene sequence: CDR1 SGHNT, CDR2 YYREEE (reference sequence). The CDR3 has 14 residues.